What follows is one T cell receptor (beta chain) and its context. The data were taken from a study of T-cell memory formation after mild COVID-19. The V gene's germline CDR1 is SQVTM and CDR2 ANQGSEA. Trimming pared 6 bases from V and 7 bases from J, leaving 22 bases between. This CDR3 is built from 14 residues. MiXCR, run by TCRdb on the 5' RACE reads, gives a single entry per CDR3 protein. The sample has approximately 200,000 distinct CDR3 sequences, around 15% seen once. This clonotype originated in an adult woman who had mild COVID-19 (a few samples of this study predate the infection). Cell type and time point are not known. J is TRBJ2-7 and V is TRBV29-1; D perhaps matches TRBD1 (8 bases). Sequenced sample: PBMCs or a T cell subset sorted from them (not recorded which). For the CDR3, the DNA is TGCAGCGTCCCCGGACAGGGAGGGTGGAGGGAGCAGTACTTC. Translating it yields CSVPGQGGWREQYF.